The rows below give T cell receptor beta chains drawn from one sample of a study of T-cell reconstitution after alpha-beta-depleted transplantation in children. TCRdb re-analysed the PCR reads in MiXCR, keeping a single row per CDR3 protein. In the table there are about a million distinct CDR3 sequences, roughly 29% of which are singletons. The sample here was PBMCs, mostly from graft donor cells, taken 360 days after TCRalphabeta/CD19-depleted stem cell transplant. These TCRs come from a boy under two years old who had a stem cell transplant for SCID, so the T cells may come from the graft donor. CDR3s include the opening cysteine and the closing phenylalanine or tryptophan. The order of the fields is D gene, J gene, V gene, clone size, CDR3 length, CDR3 DNA, CDR3 protein. A D gene is named only where the DNA matches it firmly. Clone size, where shown, is once, few, many, or a class for clones that have expanded.

- TRBJ1-1 TRBV7-2 - 15 TGTGCCAGCAGCGTTAGTGGGCGTGGGGACGGTGAAGCTTTCTTT CASSVSGRGDGEAFF
- TRBJ1-4 TRBV5-5 - 16 TGTGCCAGCAGTACAGGGCTTACGGCAACTAATGAAAAACTGTTTTTT CASSTGLTATNEKLFF
- TRBJ2-2 TRBV5-5 many 15 TGTGCCAGCACCAACCAGGGACATAACACCGGGGAGCTGTTTTTT CASTNQGHNTGELFF
TRBD2 TRBJ2-5 TRBV20-1 - 13 TGCAGTGCTAGGGTAGCGGGGCGAGAGACCCAGTACTTC CSARVAGRETQYF
- TRBJ1-2 TRBV20-1 - 13 TGCAGTGCTAGAGTCGGACAAAACTATGGCTACACCTTC CSARVGQNYGYTF
TRBD1 TRBJ2-2 TRBV7-3 few 18 TGTGCCAGCAGCCTGCGGGGCACGGGACAGGGGAATTCCGGGGAGCTGTTTTTT CASSLRGTGQGNSGELFF
- TRBJ1-1 TRBV5-5 - 13 TGTGCCAGCAGTCAGGGAATGGGGACTGAAGCTTTCTTT CASSQGMGTEAFF
- TRBJ2-2 TRBV15 - 16 TGTGCCACCAGCAGAGATTCCTCCAGGAACACCGGGGAGCTGTTTTTT CATSRDSSRNTGELFF
- TRBJ2-5 TRBV20-1 - 13 TGCAGTGCTAGCCAAGGGTGGCGGGAGACCCAGTACTTC CSASQGWRETQYF
- TRBJ1-2 TRBV7-2 few 13 TGTGCCAGCAGCTTAGCGGCTGGGGAAGGCTACACCTTC CASSLAAGEGYTF
TRBD1 TRBJ1-1 TRBV7-2 - 15 TGTGCCAGCAGCTTAGAAGGGACAGGGGGCTCTGAAGCTTTCTTT CASSLEGTGGSEAFF
- TRBJ2-4 TRBV12-3/TRBV12-4 - 15 TGTGCCAGCAGTTTGGGGGGTATGGCCAAAAACATTCAGTACTTC CASSLGGMAKNIQYF
- TRBJ2-6 TRBV3-1 few 17 TGTGCCAGCAGCCAAGGACAGACGAGCTCTGGGGCCAACGTCCTGACTTTC CASSQGQTSSGANVLTF
TRBD1 TRBJ1-1 TRBV3-1 - 14 TGTGCCAGCACCAAGACAGGGATCCGGACTGAAGCTTTCTTT CASTKTGIRTEAFF
- TRBJ1-1 TRBV4-1 - 19 TGCGCCAGCAGCCAGGGGGCGTTCTATCGGGGCGTTAGAGACACTGAAGCTTTCTTT CASSQGAFYRGVRDTEAFF
- TRBJ2-2 TRBV6-5 - 19 TGTGCCAGCAGTTTGGTTTTAGGTGGGGGCTACATGAACACCGGGGAGCTGTTTTTT CASSLVLGGGYMNTGELFF
- TRBJ2-5 TRBV10-3 - 13 TGTGCCATCGCTGGGACCCTACAAGAGACCCAGTACTTC CAIAGTLQETQYF
- TRBJ2-4 TRBV10-2 - 15 TGCGCCAGCAGTGTCCCAGGGTTCACCAAAAACATTCAGTACTTC CASSVPGFTKNIQYF
TRBD1 TRBJ2-3 TRBV11-2 - 18 TGTGCCAGCAGCGCACCTCGACAGGGGGCGACGCCCCCAGATACGCAGTATTTT CASSAPRQGATPPDTQYF
TRBD2 TRBJ2-1 TRBV28 - 12 TGTGCCAGCCGCACCTGGGGGGGAGGGGAGTTCTTC CASRTWGGGEFF
TRBD1 TRBJ2-4 TRBV28 few 18 TGTGCCAGCAGTCTCCCTTGGGGGACAGGGGGCCCCAAAAACATTCAGTACTTC CASSLPWGTGGPKNIQYF
TRBD1 TRBJ2-3 TRBV5-1 few 13 TGCGCCAGTCACAGGGGGCACCCAGATACGCAGTATTTT CASHRGHPDTQYF
- TRBJ1-2 TRBV20-1 many 11 TGCAGTGCTAGAGAGAAAGATGGCTACACCTTC CSAREKDGYTF
- TRBJ2-2 TRBV6-1 - 14 TGTGCCAGCATGGAGGGTTCGAACACCGGGGAGCTGTTTTTT CASMEGSNTGELFF
- TRBJ2-7 TRBV7-9 - 15 TGTGCCAGCAGCCGCCAACAGGGTTCCCCCTACGAGCAGTACTTC CASSRQQGSPYEQYF
TRBD2 TRBJ2-1 TRBV12-3/TRBV12-4 - 14 TGTGCCAGCCAAACTAGCGGGGCCGAACTTGGTACCCTCTTC CASQTSGAELGTLF
- TRBJ2-1 TRBV29-1 few 12 TGCAGCGTTCAGGCTGGGCACAATGAGCAGTTCTTC CSVQAGHNEQFF
TRBD2 TRBJ2-1 TRBV5-1 - 16 TGCGCCAGCAGCTTGGTGGCGGGGGGGCTCTACAATGAGCAGTTCTTC CASSLVAGGLYNEQFF
TRBD2 TRBJ2-2 TRBV20-1 - 14 TGCAGTGCCCCAACGGGAGGGAACACCGGGGAGCTGTTTTTT CSAPTGGNTGELFF
TRBD1 TRBJ2-7 TRBV20-1 few 16 TGCAGTGCACCCCACTACGATGACAGGGGGCCCTACGAGCAGTACTTC CSAPHYDDRGPYEQYF
TRBD1 TRBJ2-3 TRBV12-3/TRBV12-4 - 15 TGTGCCAACAGTTTAGGGACAGGGGTTGCAGATACGCAGTATTTT CANSLGTGVADTQYF
- TRBJ2-2 TRBV27 few 12 TGTGCCAGCAAAGGGGTCTCCGGGGAGCTGTTTTTT CASKGVSGELFF
- TRBJ1-1 TRBV5-1 few 13 TGCGCCAGCAGCTTGTCCCCGACGGGTGAAGCTTTCTTT CASSLSPTGEAFF
- TRBJ2-1 TRBV10-3 - 18 TGTGCCATCAGTGAGTCTGGAGGGTGGGGACAGACCTACAATGAGCAGTTCTTC CAISESGGWGQTYNEQFF
TRBD1 TRBJ1-1 TRBV3-1 many 15 TGTGCCAGCAGCCAAGGGTGGACAGGGGTGACTGAAGCTTTCTTT CASSQGWTGVTEAFF
- TRBJ2-1 TRBV5-1 - 16 TGCGCCAGCAGGCAGGTCGGTACAGGACATTACAATGAGCAGTTCTTC CASRQVGTGHYNEQFF
- TRBJ2-7 TRBV3-1 - 15 TGTGCCAGCAGCCAAGATCAGAAGTTAAACTACGAGCAGTACTTC CASSQDQKLNYEQYF
- TRBJ2-1 TRBV5-1 few 15 TGCGCCAGCAGCTTGGAGCTAGTCGATTCCAATGAGCAGTTCTTC CASSLELVDSNEQFF
- TRBJ2-3 TRBV6-5 - 13 TGTGCCAGCAGTCACCCTGTCACAGATACGCAGTATTTT CASSHPVTDTQYF
- TRBJ2-3 TRBV7-3 - 15 TGTGCCAGCAGCTTAAGGGCGAGGGAAATCGATACGCAGTATTTT CASSLRAREIDTQYF
TRBD2 TRBJ2-5 TRBV2 few 16 TGTGCCAGCAGTCGGCTAGCGGGGCAAGACCAAGAGACCCAGTACTTC CASSRLAGQDQETQYF
TRBD2 TRBJ2-5 TRBV4-2 few 16 TGTGCCAGCAGCCCTCTTCAGCGGGGGGGCTACGAGACCCAGTACTTC CASSPLQRGGYETQYF
TRBD1 TRBJ2-7 TRBV20-1 - 18 TGCAGTGCTAGAGACCCAACACATGCCACAGGGGCTATCGACGAGCAGTACTTC CSARDPTHATGAIDEQYF
- TRBJ1-2 TRBV5-1 many 15 TGCGCCAGCAGCTTTGGTCGCAGCTCTAACTATGGCTACACCTTC CASSFGRSSNYGYTF